The 22 T cell receptor beta chains listed next were all sequenced from one sample in a study of CD8 T cells in ankylosing spondylitis. Overall study results and limits: Ankylosing spondylitis blood appeared to be characterized by a TCR beta motif of roughly eight highly homologous variants.

For these TCRs, the target antigens are not known. Using its own MiXCR run on the 5' RACE reads, TCRdb lists one record per CDR3 protein. This table has around 430,000 distinct CDR3 sequences, roughly 15% appearing once. Sequenced sample: blood, either unsorted or a sorted T cell fraction (not recorded which). The receptor source for this set is a male donor with ankylosing spondylitis.

The V gene is TRBV7-3, the J gene TRBJ2-4, with TRBD2 matching over 9 bases. V trimming: 7 bases; J trimming: 0 bases; junction bases outside the gene matches: 10. Germline V gives CDR1 SGHTA, CDR2 FQGTGA. CDR3 length: 17 residues. The CDR3: CASTRRDSGRAKNIQYF. The CDR3 nucleotides read TGTGCCAGCACCCGCCGGGATAGCGGGAGAGCCAAAAACATTCAGTACTTC.

The chain has TRBV10-3 and TRBJ2-3; D is uncertain. There are 13 residues in the CDR3. Germline V gene sequence: CDR1 ENHRY, CDR2 SYGVKD. Trimming took 3 bases from V and 3 from J, leaving 7 bases between them. As DNA, the CDR3 is TGTGCCATCAGTGACCCAAGGACAGATACGCAGTATTTT. It is translated as CAISDPRTDTQYF.

CDR3 nucleotide sequence: TGCAGAGCTGGGACTAGCGACACCTACGAGCAGTACTTC. Amino acid sequence: CRAGTSDTYEQYF. The chain has TRBV20-1 and TRBJ2-7; TRBD2 agrees at 10 bases. The CDR3 loop spans 13 amino acids. CDR1 is DFQATT, CDR2 SNEGSKA, per germline (reference sequence).

This rearrangement joins TRBV6-1 to TRBJ2-7, with D perhaps given as TRBD1 or TRBD2 (5 bases each). V was clipped by 5 bases and J by 0 bases, with 14 bases between them. The germline CDR1 and CDR2 sequences are MNHNS and SASEGT. This CDR3 is 15 amino acids long. CDR3 DNA sequence: TGTGCCAGCAGTCCCGGGACGGAGAGCTCCTACGAGCAGTACTTC. Its protein is CASSPGTESSYEQYF.

This clonotype was counted many times. V and J are TRBV20-1 and TRBJ1-3; 7 bases are a match to TRBD1. This CDR3 comprises 11 residues. CDR1 DFQATT and CDR2 SNEGSKA come from the germline V gene (reference sequence). The V gene end was trimmed by 5 bases and the J gene end by 13 bases; junction bases not matched to a gene: 8. CDR3 amino acids: CSALFRGGIYF. The CDR3 DNA follows: TGCAGTGCTTTATTCAGGGGGGGGATATATTTT.

This rearrangement joins TRBV27 to TRBJ2-2, with a weak D call TRBD2 (6 bases). CDR1 and CDR2 (germline): MNHEY, SMNVEV (reference sequence). Trimming shortened V by 5 bases and J by 3 bases, and 19 bases separated the two germline ends. The CDR3 totals 17 residues. The CDR3 nucleotides read TGTGCCAGCAGTCCCCGTTCTAACGGGAGATACACCGGGGAGCTGTTTTTT. This codes for CASSPRSNGRYTGELFF.

The chain recombines TRBV7-8 with TRBJ2-7; no clear D gene. The germline V and J ends were trimmed by 4 bases and 3 bases, with 7 bases remaining between them. The CDR3 runs to 12 residues. In germline, CDR1 is SGHVS, CDR2 FQNEAQ. The DNA for the CDR3 is TGTGCCAGCAGCTCCGATCTCTACGAGCAGTACTTC. Translating gives CASSSDLYEQYF.

This rearrangement joins TRBV20-1 to TRBJ2-5; 8 nucleotides match TRBD2. The germline V gene encodes CDR1 DFQATT and CDR2 SNEGSKA (reference sequence). With 3 bases clipped from V and 5 bases from J, the junction kept 8 bases outside the gene matches. The CDR3 has 14 amino acids. CDR3 DNA: TGCAGTGCTAGGCGGGGGGAAGGGGGGGAGACCCAGTACTTC. It yields the protein CSARRGEGGETQYF.

The gene calls are TRBV6-1 and TRBJ2-5, with D possibly TRBD1 on 6 matching bases. The CDR3 extends over 13 amino acids. CDR1 and CDR2 from the germline V gene are MNHNS and SASEGT. V lost 10 bases, J lost 3 bases, and 15 bases lay in between. CDR3 in amino acids: CANPVGQKETQYF. CDR3 nucleotides: TGTGCCAACCCCGTCGGACAGAAAGAGACCCAGTACTTC.

This clonotype turned up a few times. This chain uses TRBV28 with TRBJ2-1; 7 bases line up with TRBD1. The CDR3 extends over 15 amino acids. Germline CDR1 and CDR2: MDHEN and SYDVKM. After removal of 6 bases from V and 2 bases from J, the junction contained 7 bases not matched to a gene. The chain's CDR3 is CASRYTGVPYNEQFF. The DNA of the CDR3 is TGTGCCAGCAGATACACAGGGGTACCCTACAATGAGCAGTTCTTC.

The chain joins TRBV7-9 to TRBJ2-1; TRBD2 agrees at 12 bases. This CDR3 has 17 amino acids. CDR1 SEHNR and CDR2 FQNEAQ come from the germline V gene (reference sequence). Losses at the gene ends were 2 bases for V and 8 bases for J; bases not matched to a gene: 10. The CDR3 here is CASSLSGLAGGGHEQFF. As DNA, the CDR3 is TGTGCCAGCAGCTTAAGCGGGCTAGCGGGAGGGGGCCATGAGCAGTTCTTC.

V gene TRBV3-1 combines with J gene TRBJ2-7; possible D gene TRBD2, 6 bases. CDR3 length equals 14 residues. CDR1 LGHDT and CDR2 YNNKEL come from the germline V gene (reference sequence). Deletions cut 2 bases from V and 1 base from J, with 9 bases between. Here the CDR3 reads CASSQMTSSYEQYF. CDR3 bases: TGTGCCAGCAGCCAAATGACTAGTTCCTACGAGCAGTACTTC.

This rearrangement joins TRBV18 to TRBJ1-2; 8 bases are a match to TRBD1. V shed 1 base and J 0 bases; nucleotides not matched to a gene: 7. This CDR3 comprises 17 residues. Germline CDR1 KGHSH, CDR2 LQKENI. CDR3 amino acids: CASSPLGQGFSNYGYTF. The CDR3 bases are TGTGCCAGCTCACCACTTGGACAGGGATTTTCTAACTATGGCTACACCTTC.

V gene TRBV7-9 combines with J gene TRBJ2-7, with 7 bases matching TRBD1. This CDR3 is built from 15 residues. Germline V gene data show CDR1 as SEHNR and CDR2 as FQNEAQ (reference sequence). After removal of 7 bases from V and 5 bases from J, the junction contained 14 bases not matched to a gene. In DNA form, the CDR3 reads TGTGCCAGCACCGAACAGGGGACGAGGGCACACGAGCAGTACTTC. Residues: CASTEQGTRAHEQYF.

The sample holds a few counts of this clonotype. The chain carries TRBV5-1 and TRBJ1-1, with 9 bases that match TRBD1. Germline V gene lookup returns CDR1 SGHRS and CDR2 YFSETQ. This CDR3 contains 15 residues. V dropped 4 bases and J dropped 1; count of bases not matched to a gene: 5. CDR3 residues: CASSTTGGWNTEAFF. The CDR3 DNA reads TGCGCCAGCAGCACAACAGGGGGCTGGAACACTGAAGCTTTCTTT.

This clonotype was seen a few times. The chain employs TRBV7-9 and TRBJ1-4, with unresolved D. The CDR3 has 13 residues. Germline V gene lookup returns CDR1 SEHNR and CDR2 FQNEAQ (reference sequence). The V and J ends lost 8 bases and 0 bases respectively, with 7 bases between them. The CDR3 loop is CASRQATNEKLFF. The CDR3 nucleotides read TGTGCCAGCCGCCAGGCAACTAATGAAAAACTGTTTTTT.

This clonotype has at least ten counts. The chain couples TRBV5-1 to TRBJ1-5; D might be TRBD1 (5 bases). V was pared by 0 bases and J by 8 bases, with 12 bases between. CDR3 length equals 14 residues. Germline V lookup: CDR1 SGHRS, CDR2 YFSETQ. This CDR3 is CASSLGEGIKPQHF. The CDR3 nucleotides are TGCGCCAGCAGCTTGGGAGAGGGGATTAAGCCCCAGCATTTT.

In regard to this clonotype: The junction departs from germline at one end; a sequencing error may be responsible. The chain links TRBV7-9 to TRBJ1-1, with TRBD1 as a possible D gene (6 bases). This CDR3 contains 14 residues. Germline V lookup: CDR1 SEHNR, CDR2 FQNEAQ (reference sequence). CDR3 coding DNA: TGTGCCAGCAGCAGATCAGGGGAACGGGTGATTCCCAACTTT. Residues: CASSRSGERVIPNF.

The chain carries TRBV20-1 and TRBJ1-1; D not resolved. Germline CDR1 is DFQATT and CDR2 is SNEGSKA (reference sequence). Trimming stripped 6 bases from V and 6 bases from J, with 17 bases between. The CDR3 covers 13 residues. In DNA form, the CDR3 reads TGCAGTGCCCGGGCGGGGTCCGGTGCTGAAGCTTTCTTT. Translating gives CSARAGSGAEAFF.

This chain connects TRBV12-3 or TRBV12-4 to TRBJ2-1, with D maybe TRBD2 (7 bases). The CDR3 covers 19 residues. The ends were cut back, 8 bases at V and 5 bases at J, with 31 bases in the middle. CDR3 DNA sequence: TGTGCCAGCTGTCCTAACCTAGGGCTACAGACAGGACTAGACAATGAGCAGTTCTTC. As protein: CASCPNLGLQTGLDNEQFF.

The chain uses TRBV7-9 and TRBJ1-3; no clear D gene. With 1 base removed from V and 5 bases from J, the gap between germline ends came to 3 bases. This CDR3 is 12 amino acids long. CDR1 and CDR2 from the germline V gene are SEHNR and FQNEAQ (reference sequence). The CDR3 protein is CASSLERNTIYF. CDR3 DNA: TGTGCCAGCAGCTTAGAAAGAAACACCATATATTTT.

This chain joins TRBV27 and TRBJ2-5; D is unclear. Germline CDR1 MNHEY, CDR2 SMNVEV (reference sequence). Trimming left V 1 base short and J 3 bases short, with 12 bases between. This CDR3 is 15 amino acids long. CDR3 nucleotide sequence: TGTGCCAGCAGTTTATGGGGTAAAGGTGAAGAGACCCAGTACTTC. It codes for CASSLWGKGEETQYF.